These 11 T cell receptor beta chains share one sample of origin, sequenced in a study of T cells in Graves' hyperthyroidism and ophthalmopathy. TCR beta CDR3 sequences were amplified from RNA transcripts. Carried out on the TCR CDR3, a first-round RT-PCR used the HTBI primer set. TCRdb ran MiXCR on the multiplex PCR reads and lists one entry per CDR3 protein. The table has some 770,000 distinct CDR3 sequences, over 15% seen once. Material for sequencing was blood. The receptor source for this set is a man aged 18 to 35 with Graves' hyperthyroidism.

The V and J genes are TRBV14 and TRBJ2-1; 8 bases match TRBD1. The V segment lost 4 bases and the J segment 8 bases; nucleotides outside the gene matches: 7. This CDR3 is built from 14 residues. CDR1 and CDR2 from the germline V gene are SGHDN and FVKESK. The CDR3 nucleotides are TGTGCCAGCAGCCGTCACGGACAGGGCCATGAGCAGTTCTTC. This codes for CASSRHGQGHEQFF.

This clonotype was picked up many times. The chain is built from TRBV30 and TRBJ2-4, with no clear D. The germline V gene has CDR1 GTSNPN and CDR2 SVGIG (reference sequence). The CDR3 sequence is 15 residues long. Between the trimmed V and J ends, which lost 1 base and 1 base, there was a span of 11 bases. CDR3 region: CAWSGSHLAKNIQYF. The CDR3, as DNA: TGTGCCTGGAGTGGCAGCCACCTCGCCAAAAACATTCAGTACTTC.

The chain has TRBV4-1 and TRBJ2-7, with D possibly called TRBD1 or TRBD2 (5 bases each). Germline V gene data show CDR1 as MGHRA and CDR2 as YSYEKL. The length of the CDR3 is 15 residues. With 3 bases removed from V and 1 base from J, the gap between germline ends came to 13 bases. The CDR3 spells CASSQDRDPSYEQYF. The DNA for the CDR3 is TGCGCCAGCAGCCAGGACCGGGACCCTTCCTACGAGCAGTACTTC.

The chain links TRBV7-3 to TRBJ2-3; D might be TRBD1 (6 bases). The CDR3 spans 13 residues. V lost 5 bases and J lost 7, with 13 bases in between. Germline V gene data show CDR1 as SGHTA and CDR2 as FQGTGA. The CDR3 bases are TGTGCCAGCAGCCACGCAGGGGAAAATACGCAGTATTTT. It codes for CASSHAGENTQYF.

A few counts support this clonotype. The gene calls are TRBV19 and TRBJ2-7; D unclear. Germline values: CDR1 LNHDA, CDR2 SQIVND (reference sequence). The CDR3 sequence is 12 residues long. Trimming removed 5 bases from V and 6 bases from J, with 11 bases in between. In DNA form, the CDR3 reads TGTGCCAGTAGTTCAGCCCCTACCGAGCAGTACTTC. Translation gives CASSSAPTEQYF.

The table lists this clonotype with many counts. V usage is TRBV30 and J usage is TRBJ2-5, with D unclear. CDR1 and CDR2 from the germline V gene are GTSNPN and SVGIG (reference sequence). The length of the CDR3 is 11 residues. V was shortened by 4 bases and J by 0 bases, with 3 bases between the two germline ends. In nucleotides, the CDR3 is TGTGCCTGGACAAACCAAGAGACCCAGTACTTC. It encodes CAWTNQETQYF.

The sample holds many counts of this clonotype. J is TRBJ1-1 and V is TRBV5-1; tentatively, D is TRBD1 (5 bases). There are 14 residues in the CDR3. With 2 bases removed from V and 1 base from J, the gap between germline ends came to 9 bases. The germline V gene encodes CDR1 SGHRS and CDR2 YFSETQ. CDR3: CASSLDGANTEAFF. The CDR3 nucleotides read TGCGCCAGCAGCTTAGACGGGGCGAACACTGAAGCTTTCTTT.

This clonotype was seen a handful of times. The chain employs TRBV11-3 and TRBJ2-7; 8 nucleotides agree with TRBD1. CDR1 is SGHNT and CDR2 is YENEEA in the germline V gene. The CDR3 totals 17 residues. With 5 bases clipped from V and 7 bases from J, the junction kept 19 bases outside the gene matches. CDR3 DNA sequence: TGTGCCAGCAGCCTAGGGGGGACAGGTGGGGGGTCGGCAGAGCAGTACTTC. Translating gives CASSLGGTGGGSAEQYF.

This chain links TRBV11-3 with TRBJ2-1; TRBD2 aligns across 9 bases. The CDR3 has 16 residues. Germline V gene data show CDR1 as SGHNT and CDR2 as YENEEA. With V trimmed by 4 bases and J by 2 bases, 6 bases remained unmatched. The DNA for the CDR3 is TGTGCCAGCAGCTACAAAGCGGGAGGTACCTACAATGAGCAGTTCTTC. Its translation: CASSYKAGGTYNEQFF.

This chain links TRBV4-1 with TRBJ2-5; no clear D. There are 16 residues in the CDR3. The germline gives CDR1 MGHRA, CDR2 YSYEKL. V was cut by 0 bases and J by 2 bases, with 13 bases left in between. The CDR3: CASSQESLVGQETQYF. The DNA for the CDR3 is TGCGCCAGCAGCCAAGAAAGCCTAGTTGGACAAGAGACCCAGTACTTC.

The table lists this clonotype with a few counts. The gene calls are TRBV20-1 and TRBJ1-5, with D unclear. Germline V gene data show CDR1 as DFQATT and CDR2 as SNEGSKA (reference sequence). With 2 bases removed from V and 2 bases from J, the gap between germline ends came to 7 bases. The CDR3 runs to 13 residues. The CDR3 DNA reads as TGCAGTGCTAGAATGCTGGGCAATCAGCCCCAGCATTTT. It is translated as CSARMLGNQPQHF.